This T cell receptor beta chain came from a study of post-analysis software for immune sequencing data. Regarding the study as a whole: Patients carried several TRBV segments more frequently than controls did, and TRBV5-6, TRBV5-1 and TRBV20-1 were among them. Multiple sclerosis was associated with a significant reduction in normalized Chao1 diversity relative to controls.

Germline V gene sequence: CDR1 LGHNA, CDR2 YNFKEQ. Unmatched junction bases numbered 7, after V lost 1 base and J lost 7 bases. The CDR3 totals 16 residues. Worth noting for this clonotype: Its antigen remains unidentified.

Prepared TCR beta cDNA libraries contained unique molecular identifiers. T cells numbering 1 to 10 million gave rise to about 490,000 cDNA molecules. MiXCR, run by TCRdb on the PCR reads, gives a single entry per CDR3 protein. Of some 890,000 distinct CDR3 sequences listed, about 57% are singletons. The specimen sequenced was blood. This chain joins TRBV4-2 and TRBJ2-3; 11 nucleotides align to TRBD2. This TCR came from a girl between 10 and 17 years old with multiple sclerosis. The DNA for the CDR3 is TGTGCCAGCAGCCAAGGGGGTAGCGGGAGGGAAAATACGCAGTATTTT. Its protein product is CASSQGGSGRENTQYF.